This TCR beta chain was profiled in a study of T cells in Graves' hyperthyroidism and ophthalmopathy. It was RNA transcripts that yielded the amplified TCR beta CDR3 regions. HTBI primers were the set used in a first-round RT-PCR of the TCR CDR3. Using its own MiXCR run on the multiplex PCR reads, TCRdb lists one record per CDR3 protein. The sample has 500,000 to 550,000 distinct CDR3 sequences, less than 25% seen once; the top ten hold about 30%. This clonotype was found many times. CDR3 size: 14 residues. Trimming removed 3 bases from V and 1 base from J, with 9 bases in between. Lactation, pregnancy, other autoimmune disease or uncontrolled infection led to exclusion of patients.

Input material: blood. The chain uses TRBV12-3 or TRBV12-4 and TRBJ1-2; no firm D call. This TCR derives from a man between 18 and 35 years old with Graves' hyperthyroidism. CDR3 coding DNA: TGTGCCAGCAGTTTGGGCCACCTTAACTATGGCTACACCTTC. Residues: CASSLGHLNYGYTF.